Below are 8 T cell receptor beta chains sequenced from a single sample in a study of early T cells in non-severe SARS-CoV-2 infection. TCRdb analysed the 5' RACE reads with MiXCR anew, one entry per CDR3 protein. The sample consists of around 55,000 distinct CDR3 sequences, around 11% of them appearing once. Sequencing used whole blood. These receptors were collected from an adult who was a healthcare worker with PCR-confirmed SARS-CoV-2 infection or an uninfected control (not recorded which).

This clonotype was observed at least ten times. This CDR3 is CASYDRGHGEQFF. CDR3 nucleotides: TGTGCCAGTTACGACAGGGGGCACGGTGAGCAGTTCTTC. This chain uses TRBV28 with TRBJ2-1; TRBD1 agrees at 10 bases. Trimming took 9 bases from V and 9 from J; bases not matched to a gene: 8. Germline V gives CDR1 MDHEN, CDR2 SYDVKM. This CDR3 has 13 residues.

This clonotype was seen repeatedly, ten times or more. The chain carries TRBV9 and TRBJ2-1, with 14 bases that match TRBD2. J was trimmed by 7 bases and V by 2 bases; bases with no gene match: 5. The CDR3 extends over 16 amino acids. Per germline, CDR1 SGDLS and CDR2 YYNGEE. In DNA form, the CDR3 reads TGTGCCAGCAGCGTTGGACTAGCGGGAGGAAGAAATGAGCAGTTCTTC. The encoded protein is CASSVGLAGGRNEQFF.

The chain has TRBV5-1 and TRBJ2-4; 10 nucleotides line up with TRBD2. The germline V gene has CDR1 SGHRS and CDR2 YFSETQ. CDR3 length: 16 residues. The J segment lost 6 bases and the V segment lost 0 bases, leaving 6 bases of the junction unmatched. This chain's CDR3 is CASSLGPSSGRNIQYF. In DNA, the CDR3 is TGCGCCAGCAGCTTGGGTCCCTCTAGCGGGAGAAACATTCAGTACTTC. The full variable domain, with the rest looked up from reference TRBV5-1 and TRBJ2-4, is KAGVTQTPRYLIKTRGQQVTLSCSPISGHRSVSWYQQTPGQGLQFLFEYFSETQRNKGNFPGRFSGRQFSNSRSEMNVSTLELGDSALYLCASSLGPSSGRNIQYFGAGTRLSVL.

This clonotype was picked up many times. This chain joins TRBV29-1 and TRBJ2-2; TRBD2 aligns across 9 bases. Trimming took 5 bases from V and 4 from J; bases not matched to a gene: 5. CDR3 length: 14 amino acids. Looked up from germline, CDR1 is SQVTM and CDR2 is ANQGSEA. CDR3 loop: CSVSREGLTGELFF. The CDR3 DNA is TGCAGCGTTTCGCGGGAGGGCCTCACCGGGGAGCTGTTTTTT.

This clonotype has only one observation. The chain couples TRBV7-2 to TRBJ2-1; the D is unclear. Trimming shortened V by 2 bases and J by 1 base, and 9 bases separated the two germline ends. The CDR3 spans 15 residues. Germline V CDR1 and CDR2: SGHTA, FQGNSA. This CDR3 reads CASSLLYQSYNEQFF. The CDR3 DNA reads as TGTGCCAGCAGCTTATTGTACCAATCCTACAATGAGCAGTTCTTC.

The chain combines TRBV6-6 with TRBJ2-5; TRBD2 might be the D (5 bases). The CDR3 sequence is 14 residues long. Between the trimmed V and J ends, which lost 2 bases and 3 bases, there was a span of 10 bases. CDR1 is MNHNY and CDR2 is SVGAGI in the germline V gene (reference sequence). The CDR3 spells CASSYQRSEETQYF. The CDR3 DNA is TGTGCCAGCAGTTACCAGCGGAGCGAAGAGACCCAGTACTTC.

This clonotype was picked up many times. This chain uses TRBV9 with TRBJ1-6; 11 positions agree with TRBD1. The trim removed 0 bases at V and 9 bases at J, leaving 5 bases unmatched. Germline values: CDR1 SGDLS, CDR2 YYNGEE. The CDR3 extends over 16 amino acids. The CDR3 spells CASSVDQGQGGSPLHF. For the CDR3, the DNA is TGTGCCAGCAGCGTAGACCAGGGACAGGGGGGTTCACCCCTCCACTTT. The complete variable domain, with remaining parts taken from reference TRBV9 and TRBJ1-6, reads DSGVTQTPKHLITATGQRVTLRCSPRSGDLSVYWYQQSLDQGLQFLIQYYNGEERAKGNILERFSAQQFPDLHSELNLSSLELGDSALYFCASSVDQGQGGSPLHFGNGTRLTVT.

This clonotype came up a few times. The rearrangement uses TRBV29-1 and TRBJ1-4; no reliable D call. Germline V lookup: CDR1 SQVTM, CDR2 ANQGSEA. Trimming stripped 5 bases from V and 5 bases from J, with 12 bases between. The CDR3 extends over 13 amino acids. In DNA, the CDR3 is TGCAGCGTTTGGAGGCAGGACAATGAAAAACTGTTTTTT. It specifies CSVWRQDNEKLFF.